These 9 T cell receptor beta chains came from one sample sequenced in a study of naive and memory T cell subsets. Two oligonucleotides, mixed equimolar, formed the beta constant-region primer covering TRBC1 and TRBC2. Nested alpha and beta constant-region primers with the SP2 primer drove four PCR rounds on ligated cDNA. TCRdb fed the UMI-ligation and nested PCR reads into MiXCR, producing one record per CDR3 protein. The sample contains approximately 80,000 distinct CDR3 sequences, about 8.2% of which appear only once. Sequenced sample: naive CD8+ T cells from blood. These receptors originate from a human donor in good health.

This clonotype was counted a few times. V and J are TRBV27 and TRBJ1-5; 7 positions agree with TRBD1. The CDR3 length is 14 residues. Germline V gene data show CDR1 as MNHEY and CDR2 as SMNVEV (reference sequence). Germline trimming cut 6 bases from V and 6 bases from J; bases unmatched to any gene: 8. In DNA, the CDR3 is TGTGCCAGCAGCGAGACAGGGATGATTCAGCCCCAGCATTTT. Protein: CASSETGMIQPQHF.

The chain links TRBV7-9 to TRBJ2-1; tentatively, D is TRBD2 (5 bases). This CDR3 comprises 13 residues. Trimming shortened V by 7 bases and J by 2 bases, and 9 bases separated the two germline ends. Germline V gene data show CDR1 as SEHNR and CDR2 as FQNEAQ (reference sequence). The CDR3 reads CASKRAAYNEQFF. DNA for the CDR3: TGTGCCAGCAAGAGAGCGGCCTACAATGAGCAGTTCTTC.

This clonotype has just a few counts. The V and J genes are TRBV20-1 and TRBJ1-1; TRBD1 is a possible D gene (5 bases). Germline CDR1 reads DFQATT; CDR2 reads SNEGSKA (reference sequence). Trimming pared 6 bases from V and 10 bases from J, leaving 15 bases between. The CDR3 covers 11 residues. CDR3 sequence reads: CSARPGTGAFF. The CDR3, as DNA: TGCAGTGCCAGACCCGGGACCGGAGCTTTCTTT.

This clonotype was picked up many times. The chain recombines TRBV28 with TRBJ1-2, with D possibly matching TRBD1 (6 bases). The V end lost 1 base, the J end lost 4 bases, and 16 bases lay between the germline ends. The germline CDR1 and CDR2 sequences are MDHEN and SYDVKM. The CDR3 has 16 residues. The DNA of the CDR3 is TGTGCCAGCAGTTTATCAGTGGAGACAGGCGCCTATGGCTACACCTTC. As protein: CASSLSVETGAYGYTF.

This clonotype was seen many times. V and J are TRBV6-5 and TRBJ2-7; D may match TRBD1 or TRBD2 (5 bases each). CDR1 MNHEY and CDR2 SVGAGI come from the germline V gene. Trimming stripped 6 bases from V and 0 bases from J, with 12 bases between. The CDR3 has 14 residues. The CDR3 loop reads CASRSGPFSYEQYF. CDR3 in DNA: TGTGCCAGCAGGTCGGGGCCGTTCTCCTACGAGCAGTACTTC.

The genes are TRBV25-1 and TRBJ2-1; D perhaps matches TRBD2 (5 bases). The germline V gene has CDR1 MGHDK and CDR2 SYGVNS. This CDR3 is built from 14 residues. The V end was cut by 0 bases, the J end by 7 bases, with 10 bases between. The DNA for the CDR3 is TGTGCCAGCAGTGAATACTCGGGCGGGAATGAGCAGTTCTTC. Protein sequence: CASSEYSGGNEQFF.

This clonotype was detected only a few times. The chain has TRBV30 and TRBJ2-1, with D tentatively TRBD2 (6 bases). The CDR3 is 14 amino acids. Germline CDR1 and CDR2: GTSNPN and SVGIG (reference sequence). V was trimmed by 5 bases and J by 1 base, leaving 12 bases between them. The CDR3 DNA reads TGTGCCTGGGACCTGGAGGGGTCCTACAATGAGCAGTTCTTC. It codes for CAWDLEGSYNEQFF.

The V gene is TRBV29-1, the J gene TRBJ2-7; unclear D gene. The CDR3 contains 13 residues. Germline lookup yields CDR1 SQVTM and CDR2 ANQGSEA. V was trimmed by 4 bases and J by 0 bases, leaving 10 bases between them. CDR3 DNA sequence: TGCAGCGTTGTACAACAGCACTCCTACGAGCAGTACTTC. It is translated as CSVVQQHSYEQYF.

As concerns this clonotype: A much bigger clone sits one base away, suggesting this may be a read error. This chain joins TRBV6-2 or TRBV6-3 and TRBJ2-1; 13 bases agree with TRBD2. The CDR3 totals 15 residues. Germline CDR1 reads MNHEY; CDR2 reads SVGEGT. The CDR3 DNA follows: TGTGCCAACAGTACAGGACTAGCGGGAGAAAATGAGCAGTTCTTC. This translates into CANSTGLAGENEQFF.